Below are 28 T cell receptor beta chains sequenced from a single sample in a study of shared clonotypes between healthy human individuals. Method: immunoSEQ multiplex PCR; TCRdb's copy keeps in-frame clones and lacks some. This table has 2,100,000 or so clones, 95% appearing once. The sample consisted of naive CD4+ T cells sorted from blood. Specified subset: CD45RA+ positively selected. The receptor set was obtained from a man aged 18 to 29 in good health.

This clone was recorded once. J is TRBJ2-6 and V is TRBV7-9; either TRBD1 or TRBD2 may supply D (5 bases each). Trimming pared 7 bases from V and 3 bases from J, leaving 13 bases between. The CDR3 totals 15 residues. Germline V gives CDR1 SEHNR, CDR2 FQNEAQ (reference sequence). This CDR3 reads CASTTSGSGANVLTF. The CDR3 region has the DNA TGTGCCAGCACCACATCAGGGAGTGGGGCCAACGTCCTGACTTTC.

This clone came up once. The CDR3 protein is CAWTGGAVGTEAFF. The CDR3 DNA sequence: TGTGCCTGGACAGGGGGCGCGGTAGGAACTGAAGCTTTCTTT. The chain joins TRBV30 to TRBJ1-1, with 8 bases fitting TRBD1. Germline values: CDR1 GTSNPN, CDR2 SVGIG (reference sequence). The CDR3 is 14 amino acids. The trim removed 4 bases at V and 5 bases at J, leaving 9 bases unmatched.

The rearrangement uses TRBV28 and TRBJ1-1; D possibly corresponds to TRBD1 (5 bases). Trimming left V 5 bases short and J 0 bases short, with 13 bases between. Germline-derived CDR1 and CDR2 are MDHEN and SYDVKM. The CDR3 loop spans 15 amino acids. CDR3 coding DNA: TGTGCCAGCAGTACGGGGACTCACATGAACACTGAAGCTTTCTTT. Translation: CASSTGTHMNTEAFF.

This chain links TRBV30 with TRBJ1-5; 7 nucleotides agree with TRBD1. CDR3 length equals 16 residues. With 3 bases clipped from V and 7 bases from J, the junction kept 15 bases outside the gene matches. The germline gives CDR1 GTSNPN, CDR2 SVGIG (reference sequence). The CDR3 region has the DNA TGTGCCTGGAGCCCCGGTCAGGGGGGTTCGTGGCAGCCCCAGCATTTT. Translation gives CAWSPGQGGSWQPQHF. Drawing the rest from reference TRBV30 and TRBJ1-5, the complete variable domain is SQTIHQWPATLVQPVGSPLSLECTVEGTSNPNLYWYRQAAGRGLQLLFYSVGIGQISSEVPQNLSASRPQDRQFILSSKKLLLSDSGFYLCAWSPGQGGSWQPQHFGDGTRLSIL.

About this clone itself: The same CDR3 also results from other DNA sequences found in this sample. The chain couples TRBV5-1 to TRBJ2-3, with 12 bases fitting TRBD2. V lost 3 bases to trimming and J lost 2 bases; unmatched junction nucleotides: 4. This CDR3 spans 16 amino acids. Germline V gene data show CDR1 as SGHRS and CDR2 as YFSETQ. This CDR3 reads CASSSGLAGNTDTQYF. The CDR3 region has the DNA TGCGCCAGCAGCTCTGGACTAGCGGGGAACACAGATACGCAGTATTTT.

The gene calls are TRBV6-5 and TRBJ1-1; D not resolved. The CDR3 is 14 amino acids. CDR1 and CDR2 from the germline V gene are MNHEY and SVGAGI. Trimming removed 3 bases from V and 5 bases from J, with 13 bases in between. The CDR3 DNA is TGTGCCAGCAGTTATGGCAGGAGGAGTACTGAAGCTTTCTTT. Its translation is CASSYGRRSTEAFF.

The rearrangement uses TRBV30 and TRBJ2-1, with 7 bases lining up with TRBD1. With 5 bases clipped from V and 1 base from J, the junction kept 5 bases outside the gene matches. The CDR3 covers 14 residues. From germline, CDR1 is GTSNPN and CDR2 SVGIG (reference sequence). The CDR3 DNA reads as TGTGCCTGGGGTACAGGGGTTTCCTACAATGAGCAGTTCTTC. Residues: CAWGTGVSYNEQFF.

In its sample, this clone was seen once. The chain has TRBV30 and TRBJ2-3, with no clear D. Germline V gene sequence: CDR1 GTSNPN, CDR2 SVGIG (reference sequence). The CDR3 totals 12 residues. Trimming left V 0 bases short and J 6 bases short, with 7 bases between. The CDR3 is CAWSVVVDTQYF. The CDR3 nucleotides read TGTGCCTGGAGTGTAGTGGTGGATACGCAGTATTTT.

The rearrangement joins TRBV5-4 to TRBJ1-2; D not resolved. The CDR3 has 16 residues. Trimming shortened V by 1 base and J by 1 base, and 14 bases separated the two germline ends. Germline lookup yields CDR1 SGHNT and CDR2 YYREEE (reference sequence). The CDR3 DNA follows: TGTGCCAGCAGCTTGTTTCAGAGTCCGAGTAACTATGGCTACACCTTC. Translation: CASSLFQSPSNYGYTF.

V is TRBV28 and J is TRBJ2-7; 7 positions agree with TRBD1. The V gene's germline CDR1 is MDHEN and CDR2 SYDVKM. Trimming cost V 6 bases and J 2 bases; bases outside gene matches: 10. This CDR3 contains 15 residues. Here the CDR3 reads CASRDLTGSTYEQYF. CDR3 DNA: TGTGCCAGCAGGGATTTGACAGGGAGCACCTACGAGCAGTACTTC.

The gene calls are TRBV19 and TRBJ2-3; D gene unclear. Trimming stripped 5 bases from V and 6 bases from J, with 9 bases between. CDR1 and CDR2 from the germline V gene are LNHDA and SQIVND (reference sequence). This CDR3 has 12 residues. CDR3 DNA: TGTGCCAGTAGTCTAAGAAAGGATACGCAGTATTTT. It yields the protein CASSLRKDTQYF. The whole variable domain, filled in from reference TRBV19 and TRBJ2-3, reads DGGITQSPKYLFRKEGQNVTLSCEQNLNHDAMYWYRQDPGQGLRLIYYSQIVNDFQKGDIAEGYSVSREKKESFPLTVTSAQKNPTAFYLCASSLRKDTQYFGPGTRLTVL.

The rearrangement joins TRBV15 to TRBJ1-1; a weak D match, TRBD1 (5 bases). Trimming took off 0 bases at V and 4 bases at J, with 15 bases between the two ends. Germline CDR1 LNHNV, CDR2 YYDKDF (reference sequence). This CDR3 has 16 residues. In DNA, the CDR3 is TGTGCCACCAGCAGAGATCTTCGGGGACTGAGCACTGAAGCTTTCTTT. Translated, it gives CATSRDLRGLSTEAFF.

Comment on this clone: This sample also contains other DNA sequences that code for the same CDR3. The chain couples TRBV28 to TRBJ1-6; D may be TRBD1 (5 bases). CDR3 length equals 15 residues. CDR1 is MDHEN and CDR2 is SYDVKM in the germline V gene. V lost 6 bases and J lost 4, with 13 bases in between. The CDR3: CASSLGGDYNSPLHF. The CDR3, as DNA: TGTGCCAGCAGCCTGGGGGGAGATTATAATTCACCCCTCCACTTT.

With respect to this clone: This same CDR3 is encoded by further DNA sequences in the sample. The chain joins TRBV5-1 to TRBJ2-3, with D unclear. Trimming left V 0 bases short and J 0 bases short, with 5 bases between. From germline, CDR1 is SGHRS and CDR2 YFSETQ. The CDR3 has 14 amino acids. Here the CDR3 DNA reads TGCGCCAGCAGCTTGGGATCTAGCACAGATACGCAGTATTTT. Translation gives CASSLGSSTDTQYF.

The V and J genes are TRBV6-5 and TRBJ1-6, with D uncertain. V was shortened by 2 bases and J by 8 bases, with 16 bases between the two germline ends. The CDR3 contains 16 residues. The germline V gene has CDR1 MNHEY and CDR2 SVGAGI. The CDR3 nucleotides read TGTGCCAGCAGTTACCCCTCACCCGGAGGTGATTCACCCCTCCACTTT. Its protein is CASSYPSPGGDSPLHF.

On this clone: Other DNA sequences of this sample code for an identical CDR3. This chain connects TRBV5-4 to TRBJ2-6, with D possibly TRBD2 on 5 matching bases. V dropped 0 bases and J dropped 1 base, with 5 bases sitting between them. Germline-derived CDR1 and CDR2 are SGHNT and YYREEE (reference sequence). The CDR3 is 15 amino acids. CDR3 residues: CASSLAGSGANVLTF. The CDR3 region has the DNA TGTGCCAGCAGCTTGGCGGGATCTGGGGCCAACGTCCTGACTTTC.

The CDR3 is CASSISGGYYGEQFF. The CDR3 region has the DNA TGTGCCAGCAGCATTAGCGGGGGCTACTACGGTGAGCAGTTCTTC. The chain recombines TRBV7-9 with TRBJ2-1; 9 bases line up with TRBD2. Trimming took 5 bases from V and 9 from J; bases not matched to a gene: 11. The V gene's germline CDR1 is SEHNR and CDR2 FQNEAQ (reference sequence). This CDR3 contains 15 residues.

This clone was recorded only once. Other DNA sequences within the sample encode an identical CDR3. The chain employs TRBV15 and TRBJ2-5; D remains unclear. V was shortened by 0 bases and J by 4 bases, with 3 bases between the two germline ends. The CDR3 extends over 12 amino acids. CDR1 is LNHNV, CDR2 YYDKDF, per germline (reference sequence). The CDR3 sequence is CATSRDIETQYF. The CDR3 nucleotides read TGTGCCACCAGCAGAGATATAGAGACCCAGTACTTC.

V and J are TRBV4-2 and TRBJ2-2; D uncertain. The V gene lost 4 bases and the J gene lost 0 bases, with 18 bases spanning the gap. CDR1 and CDR2 (germline): LGHNA, YNFKEQ. The CDR3 sequence is 18 residues long. The CDR3 region is CASSLENLQDPNTGELFF. CDR3 DNA: TGTGCCAGCAGCCTCGAGAATCTGCAGGACCCGAACACCGGGGAGCTGTTTTTT.

The V call is TRBV29-1, the J call TRBJ2-1; 8 bases are a match to TRBD1. V lost 3 bases and J lost 4; bases outside the gene matches: 5. The CDR3 totals 14 residues. Germline CDR1 reads SQVTM; CDR2 reads ANQGSEA. The CDR3 here is CSVERQGAYNEQFF. As DNA, the CDR3 is TGCAGCGTTGAGAGGCAGGGGGCTTACAATGAGCAGTTCTTC.

This clone was observed a single time. The chain joins TRBV6-6 to TRBJ1-2; D is possibly TRBD1 (5 bases). CDR1 is MNHNY and CDR2 is SVGAGI in the germline V gene (reference sequence). V was shortened by 4 bases and J by 9 bases, with 12 bases between the two germline ends. The CDR3 is made up of 12 amino acids. CDR3 sequence: CASSSDIRSYTF. The CDR3 bases are TGTGCCAGCAGTTCGGACATTAGGAGCTACACCTTC.

The chain combines TRBV27 with TRBJ1-2, with 8 bases identical to TRBD1. From germline, CDR1 is MNHEY and CDR2 SMNVEV (reference sequence). The V gene end was trimmed by 5 bases and the J gene end by 8 bases; junction bases not matched to a gene: 25. The CDR3 totals 19 residues. CDR3 in amino acids: CASSATLRQGSHGTGGYTF. CDR3 coding DNA: TGTGCCAGCAGTGCAACCCTAAGACAGGGGTCCCACGGGACTGGAGGCTACACCTTC.

Worth noting for this clone: Distinct nucleotide sequences in the sample also encode this CDR3. The J gene is TRBJ1-1, the V gene TRBV7-8; TRBD1 is a possible D gene (6 bases). The CDR3 runs to 14 residues. CDR1 and CDR2 (germline): SGHVS, FQNEAQ. V was cut by 1 base and J by 4 bases, with 10 bases left in between. Written as DNA, the CDR3 is TGTGCCAGCAGCTTAGGCCAGGGGATCACTGAAGCTTTCTTT. It codes for CASSLGQGITEAFF.

V is TRBV5-6 and J is TRBJ1-2; D is undetermined. Trimming removed 1 base from V and 6 bases from J, with 1 base in between. The CDR3 length is 10 residues. Germline lookup yields CDR1 SGHDT and CDR2 YYEEEE. CDR3 DNA: TGTGCCAGCAGCTTGAATGGCTACACCTTC. It is translated as CASSLNGYTF.

The chain carries TRBV10-1 and TRBJ2-7; D may be TRBD2 (6 bases). Per germline, CDR1 WNHNN and CDR2 SYGVQD (reference sequence). The CDR3 has 14 amino acids. V was trimmed by 5 bases and J by 2 bases, leaving 13 bases between them. The CDR3 nucleotides read TGCGCCAGCAGTCCCAGGAGGGACCCCTACGAGCAGTACTTC. Protein: CASSPRRDPYEQYF.

The chain links TRBV5-1 to TRBJ1-2; TRBD1 matches at 7 bases. J lost 6 bases, V lost 4 bases, and 3 bases had no gene match. In germline, CDR1 is SGHRS, CDR2 YFSETQ. The CDR3 is made up of 12 amino acids. Written as DNA, the CDR3 is TGCGCCAGCAGCGAGGGGACAGATGGCTACACCTTC. Its translation is CASSEGTDGYTF.

The chain has TRBV5-1 and TRBJ2-5, with TRBD2 matching 7 bases. CDR3 length: 13 residues. Unmatched junction bases numbered 5, after V lost 4 bases and J lost 5 bases. Germline V gives CDR1 SGHRS, CDR2 YFSETQ. The CDR3 loop is CASSQTSMETQYF. The CDR3 DNA sequence: TGCGCCAGCAGCCAGACTAGCATGGAGACCCAGTACTTC.

The chain carries TRBV30 and TRBJ1-3; 8 bases agree with TRBD1. From germline, CDR1 is GTSNPN and CDR2 SVGIG (reference sequence). Trimming removed 5 bases from V and 1 base from J; junction bases left unmatched: 10. The CDR3 runs 16 residues. The CDR3 sequence is CAWLRGQGGSGNTIYF. The CDR3 nucleotides are TGTGCCTGGCTCAGGGGGCAAGGGGGGTCTGGAAACACCATATATTTT.